The 11 T cell receptor beta chains reported below all come from one sample, sequenced in a study of T cells in Graves' hyperthyroidism and ophthalmopathy. Amplification yielded TCR beta CDR3 regions, with RNA transcripts as the source. HTBI primers drove first-round RT-PCR of the TCR CDR3. MiXCR, run by TCRdb on the multiplex PCR reads, gives a single entry per CDR3 protein. The top ten hold 25% to 30% of the sample, which has over 500,000 distinct CDR3 sequences, 15% to 20% seen once. Source material: blood. Source of these receptors: a woman in her twenties or thirties with Graves' ophthalmopathy.

This clonotype was observed at least ten times. The genes are TRBV6-2 or TRBV6-3 and TRBJ1-5; D not certain. CDR3 length: 16 residues. In germline, CDR1 is MNHEY, CDR2 SVGEGT. V gave up 8 bases and J gave up 2 bases, with 19 bases separating them. The CDR3 nucleotides are TGTGCCAGCGCCTGGGGAGGTCCTCACGGCAATCAGCCCCAGCATTTT. This gives the protein CASAWGGPHGNQPQHF.

About this clonotype: A read error is possible here, since a much larger clone lies one base away. The chain couples TRBV4-3 to TRBJ1-2; 7 bases fit TRBD1. The CDR3 is 15 residues long. Germline CDR1 is LGHNA and CDR2 is YSLEER. V lost 0 bases and J lost 4; bases outside the gene matches: 5. CDR3 nucleotide sequence: TGCGCCAGCAGCCAAGATAAGACAGGGAGCTATGGCTACACCTTC. Protein product: CASSQDKTGSYGYTF.

In this sample, this clonotype turned up many times. This chain joins TRBV12-3 or TRBV12-4 and TRBJ2-1; the D gene is possibly TRBD2 (6 bases). The CDR3 has 14 residues. Trimming removed 5 bases at V and 9 bases at J, with 17 bases between. CDR3 bases: TGTGCCAGCAGTACCCGGGACGGAGGGTTTGAGCAGTTCTTC. It translates to CASSTRDGGFEQFF.

In its sample, this clonotype was seen many times. The chain carries TRBV20-1 and TRBJ2-4; possibly TRBD2 for D (6 bases). CDR1 and CDR2 from the germline V gene are DFQATT and SNEGSKA (reference sequence). V shed 3 bases and J shed 2 bases, with 11 bases lying between them. The CDR3 length is 14 residues. The CDR3: CSASRERSKNIQYF. CDR3 nucleotides: TGCAGTGCTAGCCGGGAGAGATCCAAAAACATTCAGTACTTC.

The chain combines TRBV6-1 with TRBJ1-4; the D is unclear. Trimming removed 7 bases from V and 1 base from J, with 10 bases in between. CDR1 MNHNS and CDR2 SASEGT come from the germline V gene. This CDR3 is 14 amino acids long. The CDR3 sequence is CASIADGTNEKLFF. The CDR3 bases are TGTGCCAGCATCGCCGACGGAACTAATGAAAAACTGTTTTTT.

This clonotype was counted between two and nine times. CDR3 amino acids: CSARAPGLSNQPQHF. Here the CDR3 DNA reads TGCAGTGCTAGAGCTCCCGGCCTCAGCAATCAGCCCCAGCATTTT. The chain employs TRBV20-1 and TRBJ1-5; D not certain. Trimming took off 1 base at V and 1 base at J, with 11 bases between the two ends. Germline loops: CDR1 DFQATT, CDR2 SNEGSKA (reference sequence). This CDR3 has 15 amino acids.

The gene calls are TRBV20-1 and TRBJ2-3, with 7 bases lining up with TRBD1. This CDR3 comprises 14 residues. V was clipped by 5 bases and J by 0 bases; unmatched bases: 5. Germline V lookup: CDR1 DFQATT, CDR2 SNEGSKA (reference sequence). CDR3 bases: TGCAGTGCTTTGAGCAGGGGGAGCACAGATACGCAGTATTTT. Translating it yields CSALSRGSTDTQYF.

This clonotype was detected many times. The CDR3 DNA follows: TGTGCCAGCAGTCCAACCCCGGACTCCCCCCACAATGAGCAGTTCTTC. Protein sequence: CASSPTPDSPHNEQFF. This sequence joins TRBV12-3 or TRBV12-4 and TRBJ2-1, with a tentative D call TRBD2 (5 bases). The CDR3 length is 16 residues. Trimming stripped 5 bases from V and 5 bases from J, with 19 bases between.

V gene TRBV20-1 combines with J gene TRBJ2-3, with TRBD1 as a possible D gene (6 bases). Looked up from germline, CDR1 is DFQATT and CDR2 is SNEGSKA (reference sequence). This CDR3 is 10 amino acids long. V was shortened by 5 bases and J by 11 bases, with 11 bases between the two germline ends. The CDR3 region has the DNA TGCAGTGCTGAGGACAGCAGGCAGTATTTT. Translation gives CSAEDSRQYF.

This clonotype has a count of ten or more. The J gene is TRBJ1-4, the V gene TRBV24-1; D is perhaps TRBD1 (5 bases). The germline V gene encodes CDR1 KGHDR and CDR2 SFDVKD. The V and J ends lost 2 bases and 4 bases respectively, with 13 bases between them. The length of the CDR3 is 16 residues. The CDR3 protein is CATSDSRRGGNEKLFF. The CDR3 DNA reads TGTGCCACCAGTGATTCCCGGAGGGGCGGTAATGAAAAACTGTTTTTT.

This clonotype was observed a handful of times. The rearrangement links TRBV5-8 to TRBJ2-5; D is unresolved. The CDR3 spans 14 residues. The V end lost 1 base, the J end lost 0 bases, and 7 bases lay between the germline ends. Germline V gene sequence: CDR1 SGHTS, CDR2 YDEGEE. The CDR3 region has the DNA TGTGCCAGCAGCTTGAAGATGTACCAAGAGACCCAGTACTTC. It encodes CASSLKMYQETQYF.